These T cell receptor beta chains were read from a single sample in a study of blood T cell repertoires in COVID-19. Sequencing used immunoSEQ multiplex PCR; TCRdb keeps in-frame clones, though not all of them. The data hold a few hundred thousand clones, with roughly 91% observed a single time. Sequencing input: PBMCs or T cells enriched from blood (not recorded which). The receptors were sampled from a man aged 30 to 45 in a cohort exposed to, infected with or recovered from COVID-19 (not recorded which). Each CDR3 is given with its conserved first and last residue. D genes are given only for firm matches. Clone size appears in some rows only: once, few, many, or a class for an expanded clone.

v_call: TRBV6-6; clone_size: -; j_call: TRBJ2-7; d_call: -; cdr3_aa: CASSPRDNSYEQYF; cdr3_nt: TGTGCCAGCAGTCCCCGGGACAACTCCTACGAGCAGTACTTC
v_call: TRBV19; clone_size: -; j_call: TRBJ1-1; d_call: -; cdr3_aa: CASKIGQGGTEAFF; cdr3_nt: TGTGCCAGTAAGATCGGGCAGGGAGGGACTGAAGCTTTCTTT
v_call: TRBV5-4; clone_size: -; j_call: TRBJ2-1; d_call: -; cdr3_aa: CASSRPGSPPIF; cdr3_nt: TGTGCCAGCAGCCGCCCTGGGAGCCCCCCAATCTTC
v_call: TRBV4-3; clone_size: -; j_call: TRBJ2-3; d_call: -; cdr3_aa: CASSQDPGRTDTQYF; cdr3_nt: TGCGCCAGCAGCCAAGATCCAGGCCGGACAGATACGCAGTATTTT
v_call: TRBV7-9; clone_size: -; j_call: TRBJ1-3; d_call: TRBD1; cdr3_aa: CASSQTTGGESGNTIYF; cdr3_nt: TGTGCCAGCAGCCAGACGACAGGGGGCGAATCTGGAAACACCATATATTTT
v_call: TRBV7-9; clone_size: many; j_call: TRBJ2-7; d_call: -; cdr3_aa: CASSLAGGLAYEQYF; cdr3_nt: TGTGCCAGCAGCTTAGCAGGGGGTTTGGCCTACGAGCAGTACTTC
v_call: TRBV18; clone_size: once; j_call: TRBJ1-1; d_call: -; cdr3_aa: CASSPPAERNTEAFF; cdr3_nt: TGTGCCAGCTCACCACCGGCGGAAAGGAACACTGAAGCTTTCTTT
v_call: TRBV5-4; clone_size: -; j_call: TRBJ1-3; d_call: -; cdr3_aa: CASSLGVSGNTIYF; cdr3_nt: TGTGCCAGCAGCTTAGGGGTCTCTGGAAACACCATATATTTT
v_call: TRBV27; clone_size: -; j_call: TRBJ2-3; d_call: -; cdr3_aa: CASSPTDTQYF; cdr3_nt: TGTGCCAGCAGTCCGACAGATACGCAGTATTTT
v_call: TRBV27; clone_size: -; j_call: TRBJ1-1; d_call: -; cdr3_aa: CASSPRRTAGETEAFF; cdr3_nt: TGTGCCAGCAGTCCCCGCCGGACGGCGGGAGAGACTGAAGCTTTCTTT
v_call: TRBV28; clone_size: -; j_call: TRBJ1-3; d_call: -; cdr3_aa: CASRESGLLSGNTIYF; cdr3_nt: TGTGCCAGCAGAGAATCGGGACTGCTCTCTGGAAACACCATATATTTT
v_call: TRBV27; clone_size: few; j_call: TRBJ2-5; d_call: -; cdr3_aa: CASSPRDFVGETQYF; cdr3_nt: TGTGCCAGCAGTCCCCGGGACTTCGTAGGGGAGACCCAGTACTTC
v_call: TRBV28; clone_size: -; j_call: TRBJ1-5; d_call: -; cdr3_aa: CASIPGGLNQPQHF; cdr3_nt: TGTGCCAGTATTCCCGGGGGACTCAATCAGCCCCAGCATTTT
v_call: TRBV4-1; clone_size: -; j_call: TRBJ1-6; d_call: -; cdr3_aa: CASSQTPARGNYNSPLHF; cdr3_nt: TGCGCCAGCAGCCAAACCCCCGCCAGGGGAAACTATAATTCACCCCTCCACTTT
v_call: TRBV9; clone_size: -; j_call: TRBJ2-1; d_call: TRBD2; cdr3_aa: CASSVFRASGYNEQFF; cdr3_nt: TGTGCCAGCAGCGTCTTTCGGGCTAGCGGATACAATGAGCAGTTCTTC
v_call: TRBV3-1/TRBV3-2; clone_size: -; j_call: TRBJ2-7; d_call: -; cdr3_aa: CASSQDLIELRYEQYF; cdr3_nt: TGTGCCAGCAGCCAAGATCTTATAGAACTCCGATACGAGCAGTACTTC
v_call: TRBV7-6; clone_size: -; j_call: TRBJ2-7; d_call: -; cdr3_aa: CASSSPAGGPSEQYF; cdr3_nt: TGTGCCAGCAGCTCGCCTGCCGGGGGTCCATCCGAGCAGTACTTC
v_call: TRBV15; clone_size: -; j_call: TRBJ2-1; d_call: -; cdr3_aa: CATSSVWSEQFF; cdr3_nt: TGTGCCACCAGCAGCGTATGGAGTGAGCAGTTCTTC
v_call: TRBV5-1; clone_size: -; j_call: TRBJ2-7; d_call: TRBD1; cdr3_aa: CASSGTGAGEQYF; cdr3_nt: TGCGCCAGCAGCGGGACAGGGGCGGGCGAGCAGTACTTC
v_call: TRBV28; clone_size: -; j_call: TRBJ1-5; d_call: TRBD1; cdr3_aa: CASRRGGQGGRNQPQHF; cdr3_nt: TGTGCCAGCAGGAGGGGGGGACAGGGTGGTCGCAATCAGCCCCAGCATTTT
v_call: TRBV7-2; clone_size: -; j_call: TRBJ2-2; d_call: TRBD2; cdr3_aa: CASSSTSGRARELFF; cdr3_nt: TGTGCCAGCAGCTCAACTAGCGGGAGGGCCCGGGAGCTGTTTTTT
v_call: TRBV27; clone_size: -; j_call: TRBJ2-7; d_call: TRBD1; cdr3_aa: CASSPLTGVLGQYF; cdr3_nt: TGTGCCAGCAGTCCGCTGACAGGGGTTTTGGGGCAGTACTTC
v_call: TRBV19; clone_size: once; j_call: TRBJ1-2; d_call: TRBD1; cdr3_aa: CATWTGGYGYTF; cdr3_nt: TGTGCCACTTGGACAGGGGGCTATGGCTACACCTTC
v_call: TRBV19; clone_size: -; j_call: TRBJ1-5; d_call: -; cdr3_aa: CASTEGRGPQHF; cdr3_nt: TGTGCCAGTACCGAAGGGAGGGGACCGCAGCATTTT
v_call: TRBV7-6; clone_size: -; j_call: TRBJ2-1; d_call: -; cdr3_aa: CASSYKGTAAGNEQFF; cdr3_nt: TGTGCCAGCAGCTATAAGGGGACCGCGGCGGGGAATGAGCAGTTCTTC
v_call: TRBV28; clone_size: -; j_call: TRBJ2-7; d_call: -; cdr3_aa: CASSLPGTTIYEQYF; cdr3_nt: TGTGCCAGCAGTTTACCCGGGACAACTATCTACGAGCAGTACTTC
v_call: TRBV6-5; clone_size: -; j_call: TRBJ1-5; d_call: -; cdr3_aa: CASRTDTYNQPQHF; cdr3_nt: TGTGCCAGCAGAACTGACACCTACAATCAGCCCCAGCATTTT
v_call: TRBV5-5; clone_size: once; j_call: TRBJ2-1; d_call: -; cdr3_aa: CASSFASQNEQFF; cdr3_nt: TGTGCCAGCAGCTTCGCTAGCCAGAATGAGCAGTTCTTC
v_call: TRBV27; clone_size: -; j_call: TRBJ2-7; d_call: TRBD2; cdr3_aa: CASSWISGGSYEQYF; cdr3_nt: TGTGCCAGCAGTTGGATTAGCGGGGGTTCCTACGAGCAGTACTTC
v_call: TRBV5-3; clone_size: -; j_call: TRBJ2-3; d_call: -; cdr3_aa: CARSPRDTSGTDTQYF; cdr3_nt: TGTGCCAGAAGCCCGCGAGACACCTCCGGCACAGATACGCAGTATTTT
v_call: TRBV28; clone_size: -; j_call: TRBJ1-2; d_call: -; cdr3_aa: CASSPAQGYTF; cdr3_nt: TGTGCCAGCAGCCCTGCTCAGGGCTACACCTTC
v_call: TRBV28; clone_size: few; j_call: TRBJ1-2; d_call: -; cdr3_aa: CASSQGRGGYTF; cdr3_nt: TGTGCCAGCAGTCAAGGGAGAGGTGGCTACACCTTC
v_call: TRBV28; clone_size: -; j_call: TRBJ1-2; d_call: -; cdr3_aa: CASSRQAYGYTF; cdr3_nt: TGTGCCAGCAGTCGACAGGCCTATGGCTACACCTTC
v_call: TRBV11-2; clone_size: -; j_call: TRBJ2-1; d_call: TRBD1; cdr3_aa: CASSPRQTGGLF; cdr3_nt: TGTGCCAGCAGCCCTAGGCAGACAGGGGGGCTCTTC
v_call: TRBV27; clone_size: -; j_call: TRBJ2-5; d_call: -; cdr3_aa: CASSSEGAQETQYF; cdr3_nt: TGTGCCAGCAGTTCTGAGGGAGCCCAAGAGACCCAGTACTTC
v_call: TRBV6-4; clone_size: -; j_call: TRBJ1-2; d_call: -; cdr3_aa: CASTLTGPYGYTF; cdr3_nt: TGTGCCAGCACCTTGACAGGCCCTTATGGCTACACCTTC
v_call: TRBV9; clone_size: -; j_call: TRBJ1-3; d_call: -; cdr3_aa: CASSVVGGGNTIYF; cdr3_nt: TGTGCCAGCAGCGTAGTGGGGGGTGGAAACACCATATATTTT
v_call: TRBV10-1; clone_size: once; j_call: TRBJ2-1; d_call: -; cdr3_aa: CASSESRHRVYNEQFF; cdr3_nt: TGCGCCAGCAGTGAGTCGCGTCACCGGGTTTACAATGAGCAGTTCTTC
v_call: TRBV9; clone_size: -; j_call: TRBJ1-6; d_call: -; cdr3_aa: CASSVVGDNSPLHF; cdr3_nt: TGTGCCAGCAGCGTAGTGGGAGATAATTCACCCCTCCACTTT
v_call: TRBV4-2; clone_size: -; j_call: TRBJ2-2; d_call: -; cdr3_aa: CASSQPGSNTGELFF; cdr3_nt: TGTGCCAGCAGCCAACCCGGGTCGAACACCGGGGAGCTGTTTTTT
v_call: TRBV27; clone_size: once; j_call: TRBJ1-6; d_call: -; cdr3_aa: CASAPLERWTNSPLHF; cdr3_nt: TGTGCCAGCGCCCCTCTCGAGCGGTGGACGAATTCACCCCTCCACTTT
v_call: TRBV1; clone_size: -; j_call: TRBJ2-3; d_call: -; cdr3_aa: CTSSQNNTDTQYF; cdr3_nt: TGCACCAGCAGCCAAAATAACACAGATACGCAGTATTTT
v_call: TRBV3-1/TRBV3-2; clone_size: -; j_call: TRBJ1-2; d_call: TRBD1; cdr3_aa: CASSQLAGQGSGYTF; cdr3_nt: TGTGCCAGCAGCCAATTAGCCGGACAGGGGTCTGGCTACACCTTC
v_call: TRBV7-2; clone_size: -; j_call: TRBJ1-2; d_call: -; cdr3_aa: CASRPDLGSGYTF; cdr3_nt: TGTGCCAGCAGACCGGATCTTGGGAGTGGCTACACCTTC
v_call: TRBV20-1; clone_size: -; j_call: TRBJ1-1; d_call: -; cdr3_aa: CSARVNTEAFF; cdr3_nt: TGCAGTGCCCGGGTGAACACTGAAGCTTTCTTT
v_call: TRBV27; clone_size: -; j_call: TRBJ2-1; d_call: TRBD2; cdr3_aa: CASSTGLAGIGEQFF; cdr3_nt: TGTGCCAGCAGTACGGGACTAGCGGGAATCGGTGAGCAGTTCTTC
v_call: TRBV5-5; clone_size: -; j_call: TRBJ2-6; d_call: -; cdr3_aa: CASSLGHSGANVLTF; cdr3_nt: TGTGCCAGCAGCTTGGGTCACTCTGGGGCCAACGTCCTGACTTTC
v_call: TRBV18; clone_size: -; j_call: TRBJ1-1; d_call: TRBD1; cdr3_aa: CASSRDRGSTEAFF; cdr3_nt: TGTGCCAGCTCACGGGACAGGGGGTCCACTGAAGCTTTCTTT
v_call: TRBV6-4; clone_size: -; j_call: TRBJ2-1; d_call: TRBD2; cdr3_aa: CASRTSGASYNEQFF; cdr3_nt: TGTGCCAGCAGGACTAGCGGGGCTAGCTACAATGAGCAGTTCTTC
v_call: TRBV7-3; clone_size: -; j_call: TRBJ2-2; d_call: TRBD2; cdr3_aa: CASSLKAGGSTGELFF; cdr3_nt: TGTGCCAGCAGCTTAAAGGCGGGAGGGAGCACCGGGGAGCTGTTTTTT
v_call: TRBV28; clone_size: few; j_call: TRBJ2-7; d_call: TRBD1; cdr3_aa: CASSPTGGGYEQYF; cdr3_nt: TGTGCCAGCAGCCCCACAGGGGGCGGCTACGAGCAGTACTTC
v_call: TRBV28; clone_size: few; j_call: TRBJ1-4; d_call: -; cdr3_aa: CASSKLSLNEKLFF; cdr3_nt: TGTGCCAGCAGTAAACTTAGCCTCAATGAAAAACTGTTTTTT
v_call: TRBV6-4; clone_size: -; j_call: TRBJ2-6; d_call: -; cdr3_aa: CASSEGGSGANVLTF; cdr3_nt: TGTGCCAGCAGTGAGGGGGGCTCTGGGGCCAACGTCCTGACTTTC
v_call: TRBV19; clone_size: -; j_call: TRBJ1-3; d_call: TRBD1; cdr3_aa: CASSVDRSSGNTIYF; cdr3_nt: TGTGCCAGTAGCGTGGACAGGTCCTCTGGAAACACCATATATTTT
v_call: TRBV2; clone_size: -; j_call: TRBJ1-1; d_call: TRBD1; cdr3_aa: CASSESYRGNTEAFF; cdr3_nt: TGTGCCAGCAGTGAGTCCTACAGGGGAAACACTGAAGCTTTCTTT
v_call: TRBV29-1; clone_size: -; j_call: TRBJ2-7; d_call: TRBD1; cdr3_aa: CSARQGNYEQYF; cdr3_nt: TGCAGCGCCAGACAGGGGAACTACGAGCAGTACTTC
v_call: TRBV29-1; clone_size: -; j_call: TRBJ2-7; d_call: TRBD1; cdr3_aa: CSGGQGNYEQYF; cdr3_nt: TGCAGCGGTGGACAGGGGAATTACGAGCAGTACTTC
v_call: TRBV28; clone_size: -; j_call: TRBJ2-5; d_call: -; cdr3_aa: CASSLTGPFVETQYF; cdr3_nt: TGTGCCAGCAGTTTAACAGGGCCCTTCGTGGAGACCCAGTACTTC
v_call: TRBV9; clone_size: once; j_call: TRBJ1-3; d_call: -; cdr3_aa: CASSVGDMTGNTIYF; cdr3_nt: TGTGCCAGCAGCGTAGGGGACATGACAGGAAACACCATATATTTT